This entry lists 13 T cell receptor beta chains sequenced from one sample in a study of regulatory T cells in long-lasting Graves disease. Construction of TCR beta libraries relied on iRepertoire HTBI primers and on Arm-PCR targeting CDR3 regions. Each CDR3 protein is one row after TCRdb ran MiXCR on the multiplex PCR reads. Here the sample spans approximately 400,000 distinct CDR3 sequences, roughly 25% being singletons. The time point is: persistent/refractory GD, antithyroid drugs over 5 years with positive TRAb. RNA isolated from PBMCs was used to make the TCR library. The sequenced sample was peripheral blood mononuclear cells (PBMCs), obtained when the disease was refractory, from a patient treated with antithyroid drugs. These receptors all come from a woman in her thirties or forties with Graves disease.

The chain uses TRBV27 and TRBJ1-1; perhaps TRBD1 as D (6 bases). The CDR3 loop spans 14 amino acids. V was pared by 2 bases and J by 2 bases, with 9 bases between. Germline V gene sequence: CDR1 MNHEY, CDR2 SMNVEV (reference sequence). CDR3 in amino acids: CASSLKGENTEAFF. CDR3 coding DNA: TGTGCCAGCAGTTTAAAGGGGGAAAACACTGAAGCTTTCTTT.

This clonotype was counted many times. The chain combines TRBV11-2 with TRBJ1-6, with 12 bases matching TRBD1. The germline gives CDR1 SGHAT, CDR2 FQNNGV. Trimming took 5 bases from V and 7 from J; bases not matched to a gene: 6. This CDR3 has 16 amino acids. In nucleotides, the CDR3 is TGTGCCAGCAGCACTGGGACAGGGGGCACAAATTCACCCCTCCACTTT. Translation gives CASSTGTGGTNSPLHF.

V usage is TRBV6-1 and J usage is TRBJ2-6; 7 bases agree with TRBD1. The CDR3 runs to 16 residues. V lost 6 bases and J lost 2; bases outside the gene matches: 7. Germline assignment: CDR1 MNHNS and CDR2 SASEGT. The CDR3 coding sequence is TGTGCCAGCAGACTAGGCGACAGGGCTGGGGCCAACGTCCTGACTTTC. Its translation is CASRLGDRAGANVLTF.

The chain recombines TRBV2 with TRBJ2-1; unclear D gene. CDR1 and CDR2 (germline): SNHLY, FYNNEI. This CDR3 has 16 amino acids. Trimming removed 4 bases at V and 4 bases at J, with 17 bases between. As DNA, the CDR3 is TGTGCCAGCAGTGGGGAATATTCGGGCATATACAATGAGCAGTTCTTC. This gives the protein CASSGEYSGIYNEQFF. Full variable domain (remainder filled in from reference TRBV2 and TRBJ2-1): EPEVTQTPSHQVTQMGQEVILRCVPISNHLYFYWYRQILGQKVEFLVSFYNNEISEKSEIFDDQFSVERPDGSNFTLKIRSTKLEDSAMYFCASSGEYSGIYNEQFFGPGTRLTVL.

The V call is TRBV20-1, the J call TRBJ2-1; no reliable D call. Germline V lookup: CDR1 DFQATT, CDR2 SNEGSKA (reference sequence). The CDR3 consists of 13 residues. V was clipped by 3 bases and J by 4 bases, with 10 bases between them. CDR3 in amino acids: CSARESAYNEQFF. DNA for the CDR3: TGCAGTGCTAGGGAAAGCGCGTACAATGAGCAGTTCTTC.

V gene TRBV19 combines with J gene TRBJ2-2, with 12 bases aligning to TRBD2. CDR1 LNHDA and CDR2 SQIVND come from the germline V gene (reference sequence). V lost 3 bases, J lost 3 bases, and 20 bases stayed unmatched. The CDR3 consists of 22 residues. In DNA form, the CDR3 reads TGTGCCAGTAGTATTGCGCGCCTCCGCCTAAGGACTAGCGGGACGTACACCGGGGAGCTGTTTTTT. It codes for CASSIARLRLRTSGTYTGELFF.

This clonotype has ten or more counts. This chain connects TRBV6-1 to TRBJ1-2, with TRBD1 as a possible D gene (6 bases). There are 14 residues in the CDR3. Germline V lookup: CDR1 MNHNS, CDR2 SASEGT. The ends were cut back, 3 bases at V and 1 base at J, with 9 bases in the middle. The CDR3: CASSETGFNYGYTF. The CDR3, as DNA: TGTGCCAGCAGTGAGACAGGATTTAACTATGGCTACACCTTC.

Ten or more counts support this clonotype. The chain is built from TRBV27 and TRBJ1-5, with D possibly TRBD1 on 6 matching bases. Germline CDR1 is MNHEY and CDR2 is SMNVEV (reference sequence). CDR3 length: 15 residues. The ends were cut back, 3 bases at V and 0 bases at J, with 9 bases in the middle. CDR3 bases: TGTGCCAGCAGTTTTGGACAGTATAGCAATCAGCCCCAGCATTTT. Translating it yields CASSFGQYSNQPQHF.

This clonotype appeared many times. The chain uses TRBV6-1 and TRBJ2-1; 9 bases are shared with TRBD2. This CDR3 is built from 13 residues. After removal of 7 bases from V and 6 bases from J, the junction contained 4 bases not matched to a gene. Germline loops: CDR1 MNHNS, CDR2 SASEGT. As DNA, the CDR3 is TGTGCCAGCACTAGCGGGATCGGCAATGAGCAGTTCTTC. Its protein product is CASTSGIGNEQFF.

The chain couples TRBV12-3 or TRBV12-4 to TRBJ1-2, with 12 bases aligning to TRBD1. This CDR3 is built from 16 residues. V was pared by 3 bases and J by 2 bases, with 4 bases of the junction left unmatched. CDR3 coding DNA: TGTGCCAGCAGTTTGTCCGGGACAGGGGGCAACTATGGCTACACCTTC. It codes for CASSLSGTGGNYGYTF.

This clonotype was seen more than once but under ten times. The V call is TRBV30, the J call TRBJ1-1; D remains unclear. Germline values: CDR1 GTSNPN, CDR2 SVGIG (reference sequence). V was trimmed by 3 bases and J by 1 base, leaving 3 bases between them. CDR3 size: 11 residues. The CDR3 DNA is TGTGCCTGGAGGGGGAACACTGAAGCTTTCTTT. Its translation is CAWRGNTEAFF.

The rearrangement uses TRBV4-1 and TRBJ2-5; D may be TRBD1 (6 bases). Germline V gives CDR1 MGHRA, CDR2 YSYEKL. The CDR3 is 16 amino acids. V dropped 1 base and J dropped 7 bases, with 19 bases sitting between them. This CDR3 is CASSQGHRVLVGTQYF. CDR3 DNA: TGCGCCAGCAGCCAAGGTCACAGGGTCCTTGTGGGGACCCAGTACTTC.

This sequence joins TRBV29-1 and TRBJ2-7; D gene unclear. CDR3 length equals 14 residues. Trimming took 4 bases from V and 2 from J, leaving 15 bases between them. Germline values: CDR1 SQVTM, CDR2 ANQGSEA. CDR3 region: CSVGNHLGTYEQYF. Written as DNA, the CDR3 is TGCAGCGTTGGGAATCATCTAGGGACCTACGAGCAGTACTTC.